The entry that follows covers one T cell receptor beta chain sequence. Its antigen remains undetermined. Base qualities are not at hand, and no much larger clone is one base apart. Library construction relied on the immunoSEQ multiplex PCR assay. What TCRdb holds here is the immuneACCESS table cut down to in-frame rearrangements. Part of the clones is not present; checked against another copy, under half of the missing clones reflect an unresolved V gene, and the others are unexplained. The sample data list about 98,000 clones, and roughly 88% of these were observed just once. The ten largest make up approximately 2% of the sample. Sequences GTSNPN (CDR1) and SVGIG (CDR2) are obtained from the germline V gene (reference sequence). Cut back by 3 bases and 3 bases, the V and J ends lie 17 bases apart. The CDR3 holds 16 amino acids from the cysteine to the phenylalanine. The read is trimmed to its CDR3 DNA, 48 bases read in frame from base 1.

This entry belongs to a study of preoperative IRX-2 immunotherapy in early breast cancer (dated by TCRdb to about 2019). The sample's treatment or condition, from its label and the paper: preoperative locoregional IRX-2 cytokine immunotherapy. The samples were obtained from a phase Ib study that tested preoperative, locoregional IRX-2 cytokine immunotherapy meant to prime immune responses. Patients with early-stage breast cancer who were given IRX-2 before surgery served as donors. This receptor was obtained from a human donor with breast cancer. The chain joins TRBV30 to TRBJ1-4, with the D gene too uncertain to name. Material: tumor tissue, obtained after IRX-2 immunotherapy. The bases read TGTGCCTGGAGCTCTCCCGATGCCGGGTCTAATGAAAAACTGTTTTTT. This gives the protein CAWSSPDAGSNEKLFF.